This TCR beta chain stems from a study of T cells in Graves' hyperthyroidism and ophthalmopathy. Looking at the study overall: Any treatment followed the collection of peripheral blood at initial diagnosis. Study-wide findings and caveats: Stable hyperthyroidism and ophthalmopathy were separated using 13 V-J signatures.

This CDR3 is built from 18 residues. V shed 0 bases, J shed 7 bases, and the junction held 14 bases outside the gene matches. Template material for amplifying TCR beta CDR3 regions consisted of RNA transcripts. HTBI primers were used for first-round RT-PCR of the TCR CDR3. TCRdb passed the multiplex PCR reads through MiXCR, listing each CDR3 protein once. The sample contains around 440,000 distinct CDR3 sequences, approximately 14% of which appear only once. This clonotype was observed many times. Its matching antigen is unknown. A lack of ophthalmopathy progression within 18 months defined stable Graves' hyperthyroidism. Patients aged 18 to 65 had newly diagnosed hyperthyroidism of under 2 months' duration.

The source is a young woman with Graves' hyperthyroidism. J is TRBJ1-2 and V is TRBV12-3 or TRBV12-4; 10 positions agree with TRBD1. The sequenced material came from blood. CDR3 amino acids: CASSLAAGTGENYGGYTF. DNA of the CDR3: TGTGCCAGCAGTTTAGCGGCCGGGACAGGGGAAAATTATGGTGGCTACACCTTC.